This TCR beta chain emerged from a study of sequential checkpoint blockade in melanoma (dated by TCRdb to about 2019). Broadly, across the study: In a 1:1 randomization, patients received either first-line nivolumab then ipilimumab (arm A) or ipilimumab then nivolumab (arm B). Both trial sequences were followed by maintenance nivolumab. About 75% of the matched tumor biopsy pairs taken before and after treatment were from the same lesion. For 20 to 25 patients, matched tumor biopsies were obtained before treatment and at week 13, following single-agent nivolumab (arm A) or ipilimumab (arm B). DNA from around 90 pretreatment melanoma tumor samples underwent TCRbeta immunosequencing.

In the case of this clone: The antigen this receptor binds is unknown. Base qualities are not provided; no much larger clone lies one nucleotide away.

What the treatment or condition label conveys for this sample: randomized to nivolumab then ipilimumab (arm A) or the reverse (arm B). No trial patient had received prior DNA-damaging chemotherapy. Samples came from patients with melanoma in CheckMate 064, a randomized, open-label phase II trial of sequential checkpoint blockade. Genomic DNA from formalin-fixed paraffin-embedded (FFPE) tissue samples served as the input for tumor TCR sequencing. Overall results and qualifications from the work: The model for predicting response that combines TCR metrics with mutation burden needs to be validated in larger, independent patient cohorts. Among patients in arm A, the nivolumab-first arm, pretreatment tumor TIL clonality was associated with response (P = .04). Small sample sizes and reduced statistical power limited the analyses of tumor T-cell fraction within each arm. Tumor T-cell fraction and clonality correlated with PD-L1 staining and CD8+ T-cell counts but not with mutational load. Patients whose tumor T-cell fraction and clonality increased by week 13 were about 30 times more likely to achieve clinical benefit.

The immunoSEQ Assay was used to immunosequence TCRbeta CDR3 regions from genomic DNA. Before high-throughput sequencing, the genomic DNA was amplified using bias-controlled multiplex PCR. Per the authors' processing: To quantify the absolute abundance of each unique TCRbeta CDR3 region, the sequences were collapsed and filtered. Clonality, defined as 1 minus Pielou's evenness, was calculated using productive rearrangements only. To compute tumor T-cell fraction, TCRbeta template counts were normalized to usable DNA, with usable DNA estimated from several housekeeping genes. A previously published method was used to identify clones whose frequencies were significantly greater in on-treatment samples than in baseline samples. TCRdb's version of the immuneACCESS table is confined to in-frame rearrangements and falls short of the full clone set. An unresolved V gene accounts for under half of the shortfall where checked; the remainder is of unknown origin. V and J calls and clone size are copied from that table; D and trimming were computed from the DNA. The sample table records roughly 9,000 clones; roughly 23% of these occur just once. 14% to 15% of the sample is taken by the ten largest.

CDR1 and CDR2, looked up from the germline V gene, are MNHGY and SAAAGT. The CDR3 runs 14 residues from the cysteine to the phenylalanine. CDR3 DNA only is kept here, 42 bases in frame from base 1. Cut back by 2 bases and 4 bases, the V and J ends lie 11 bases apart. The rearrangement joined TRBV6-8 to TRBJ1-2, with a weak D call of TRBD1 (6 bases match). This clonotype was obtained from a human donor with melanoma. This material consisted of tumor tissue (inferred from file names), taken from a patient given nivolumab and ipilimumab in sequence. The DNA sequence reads TGTGCCAGCAGTTACCACAGGGCCTCCTATGGCTACACCTTC. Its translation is CASSYHRASYGYTF.